This T cell receptor beta chain was observed in a study of a mutant IDH1 vaccine in newly diagnosed glioma. Study as a whole: Former treatment meant radiotherapy, temozolomide, or both; the majority had gotten both.

Broader study findings: The study observed vaccine-induced immune responses in roughly 93% of patients.

As to time point: week 23, last vaccination. Each dose delivered 300 ug of mutant IDH1 20-mer peptide subcutaneously with imiquimod. This clone was seen only once. No antigen is known for it. The assay was immunoSEQ multiplex PCR, and TCRdb's table has in-frame clones only and misses some. The sample carries about 54,000 clones, around 80% recorded once. V lost 4 bases to trimming and J lost 9 bases; unmatched junction nucleotides: 8. Germline values: CDR1 SNHLY, CDR2 FYNNEI. There are 15 residues in the CDR3. The TCR originated in a man aged 40-55 years with glioma. The gene calls are TRBV2 and TRBJ2-3; 12 bases are a match to TRBD2. The source was PBMCs, collected from a glioma patient whose treatment included an IDH1 peptide vaccine. For the CDR3, the DNA is TGTGCCAGCAGTGCCCTAGCGGGGGGGCCTCGAACGCAGTATTTT. This sequence encodes CASSALAGGPRTQYF.